What follows are 14 T cell receptor beta chains derived from one specimen sequenced in a study of regulatory T cells in long-lasting Graves disease. Time point defined: persistent/refractory GD, antithyroid drugs over 5 years with positive TRAb. Extracted PBMC RNA gave rise to the TCR library. In building TCR beta libraries, iRepertoire HTBI primers were used together with Arm-PCR of CDR3 regions. A single record per CDR3 protein comes from TCRdb applying MiXCR to the multiplex PCR reads. The sample lists over 250,000 distinct CDR3 sequences, roughly a fifth occurring once. The sample here was peripheral blood mononuclear cells (PBMCs), taken when the disease was refractory, from a patient treated with antithyroid drugs. The origin of the receptors is a female donor with Graves disease.

This clonotype was detected many times. The chain joins TRBV5-5 to TRBJ1-1; weak D call: TRBD1 (6 bases). Trimming removed 3 bases at V and 3 bases at J, with 12 bases between. There are 14 residues in the CDR3. Germline V lookup: CDR1 SGHKS, CDR2 YYEKEE (reference sequence). CDR3 loop: CASSWATGYTEAFF. The CDR3 DNA reads as TGTGCCAGCAGCTGGGCAACAGGGTACACTGAAGCTTTCTTT.

This clonotype has ten or more counts. CDR3 bases: TGTGCCAGCAGCTCCAGGACGGAAACCTACGAGCAGTACTTC. Its protein is CASSSRTETYEQYF. The rearrangement uses TRBV11-2 and TRBJ2-7, with D uncertain. V was cut by 4 bases and J by 2 bases, with 12 bases left in between. The CDR3 sequence is 14 residues long. Germline CDR1 is SGHAT and CDR2 is FQNNGV.

The chain has TRBV6-2 or TRBV6-3 and TRBJ1-1; tentatively, D is TRBD1 (6 bases). V lost 2 bases and J 2 bases, leaving 12 bases between the germline ends. The CDR3 length is 15 residues. From germline, CDR1 is MNHEY and CDR2 SVGEGT. CDR3 coding DNA: TGTGCCAGCAGTTACAGGACAGCCCTTAACACTGAAGCTTTCTTT. Encoded protein: CASSYRTALNTEAFF.

There are a few counts of this clonotype. The chain couples TRBV5-1 to TRBJ2-1; D is unresolved. The length of the CDR3 is 17 residues. The germline V gene encodes CDR1 SGHRS and CDR2 YFSETQ. V was clipped by 0 bases and J by 0 bases, with 13 bases between them. For the CDR3, the DNA is TGCGCCAGCAGCTTGGCTCCCAGGTGGAGCTCCTACAATGAGCAGTTCTTC. Translating gives CASSLAPRWSSYNEQFF.

In the case of this clonotype: This likely comes from a read error, as the CDR3 has no conserved phenylalanine or tryptophan at its end. The CDR3 coding sequence is TGTGCCAGTAGTTCGGCGGGAGGGCAAGAGACCCAGTACCTC. It yields the protein CASSSAGGQETQYL. The gene calls are TRBV19 and TRBJ2-5, with TRBD2 matching over 9 bases. Germline CDR1 reads LNHDA; CDR2 reads SQIVND (reference sequence). This CDR3 has 14 amino acids. V lost 5 bases to trimming and J lost 2 bases; unmatched junction nucleotides: 3.

In this sample, this clonotype turned up many times. CDR3 protein: CASSLETTAFYGYTF. The CDR3, as DNA: TGCGCCAGCAGCCTGGAAACTACAGCATTCTATGGCTACACCTTC. The J gene is TRBJ1-2, the V gene TRBV5-1, with D unclear. Germline V gene lookup returns CDR1 SGHRS and CDR2 YFSETQ. The CDR3 totals 15 residues. V lost 4 bases to trimming and J lost 4 bases, with 17 bases between them.

This clonotype was recorded at least ten times. The CDR3 DNA reads as TGTGCCAGCAGCCTCGGCTTCAGGGGGCTTTCTGAAAAACTGTTTTTT. It specifies CASSLGFRGLSEKLFF. The rearrangement uses TRBV3-1 and TRBJ1-4; 8 bases fit TRBD1. V trimming: 4 bases; J trimming: 7 bases; junction bases outside the gene matches: 11. CDR3 size: 16 residues. Germline CDR1 LGHDT, CDR2 YNNKEL (reference sequence). The full variable domain, in which reference TRBV3-1 and TRBJ1-4 provide the parts outside the CDR3, is DTAVSQTPKYLVTQMGNDKSIKCEQNLGHDTMYWYKQDSKKFLKIMFSYNNKELIINETVPNRFSPKSPDKAHLNLHINSLELGDSAVYFCASSLGFRGLSEKLFFGSGTQLSVL.

This clonotype was picked up many times. V is TRBV20-1 and J is TRBJ2-5; 8 bases are shared with TRBD2. The CDR3 totals 12 residues. The germline V gene encodes CDR1 DFQATT and CDR2 SNEGSKA (reference sequence). CDR3: CSFKREIETQYF. As DNA, the CDR3 is TGCAGCTTCAAGCGGGAGATAGAGACCCAGTACTTC.

This clonotype came up once. The rearrangement joins TRBV27 to TRBJ1-1; D unresolved. Deletions cut 4 bases from V and 5 bases from J, with 11 bases between. The germline CDR1 and CDR2 sequences are MNHEY and SMNVEV (reference sequence). CDR3 length: 13 residues. CDR3: CASSSGVLTEAFF. The CDR3 DNA is TGTGCCAGCAGTTCGGGTGTTTTGACTGAAGCTTTCTTT.

In this sample, this clonotype turned up a few times. V and J are TRBV5-1 and TRBJ1-2; 7 positions agree with TRBD1. CDR1 is SGHRS, CDR2 YFSETQ, per germline. The length of the CDR3 is 16 residues. V was clipped by 0 bases and J by 0 bases; unmatched bases: 5. CDR3 sequence (DNA): TGCGCCAGCAGCTTGGAAAGGGGGCCCGCTAACTATGGCTACACCTTC. As protein: CASSLERGPANYGYTF.

This chain uses TRBV15 with TRBJ1-5; perhaps TRBD1 as D (5 bases). The CDR3 length is 16 residues. CDR1 is LNHNV and CDR2 is YYDKDF in the germline V gene (reference sequence). V lost 0 bases, J lost 2 bases, and 11 bases lay in between. The CDR3 sequence: CATSRDFGGGNQPQHF. As DNA, the CDR3 is TGTGCCACCAGCAGAGATTTCGGGGGGGGCAATCAGCCCCAGCATTTT.

This clonotype occurred many times. The V call is TRBV7-9, the J call TRBJ2-7; D is unresolved. Trimming removed 3 bases from V and 2 bases from J, with 8 bases in between. The CDR3 has 13 residues. Germline V lookup: CDR1 SEHNR, CDR2 FQNEAQ (reference sequence). Here the CDR3 reads CASSFEVTYEQYF. The CDR3 nucleotides are TGTGCCAGCAGCTTCGAGGTGACCTACGAGCAGTACTTC.

The gene calls are TRBV4-2 and TRBJ2-2; 9 bases agree with TRBD1. CDR1 LGHNA and CDR2 YNFKEQ come from the germline V gene. This CDR3 comprises 16 residues. The V and J ends lost 4 bases and 0 bases, in that order; junction bases with no gene match: 3. CDR3 sequence: CASSPRTGANTGELFF. CDR3 nucleotides: TGTGCCAGCAGCCCTAGGACAGGGGCGAACACCGGGGAGCTGTTTTTT.

This clonotype was counted only a few times. The V and J genes are TRBV2 and TRBJ2-1, with 8 bases identical to TRBD2. V shed 1 base and J 8 bases; nucleotides not matched to a gene: 7. The CDR3 runs to 15 residues. Per germline, CDR1 SNHLY and CDR2 FYNNEI. The CDR3 sequence is CASSEGTSSGDEQFF. Written as DNA, the CDR3 is TGTGCCAGCAGTGAAGGGACTAGCTCCGGCGATGAGCAGTTCTTC.